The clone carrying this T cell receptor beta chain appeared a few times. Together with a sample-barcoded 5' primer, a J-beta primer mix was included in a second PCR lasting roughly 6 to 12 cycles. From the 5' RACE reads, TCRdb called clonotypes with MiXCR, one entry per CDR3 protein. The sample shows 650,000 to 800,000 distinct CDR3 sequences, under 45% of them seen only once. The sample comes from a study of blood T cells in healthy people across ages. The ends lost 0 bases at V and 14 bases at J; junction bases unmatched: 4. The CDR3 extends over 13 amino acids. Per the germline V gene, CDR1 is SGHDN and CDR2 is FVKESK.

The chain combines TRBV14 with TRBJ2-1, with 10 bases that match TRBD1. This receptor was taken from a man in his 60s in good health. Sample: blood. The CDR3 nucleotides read TGTGCCAGCAGCCAAGATGTGGGGACAGGGGAGTTCTTC. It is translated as CASSQDVGTGEFF.